Listed here are 25 T cell receptor beta chains from one sample, sequenced in a study of blood T cell repertoires in COVID-19. Clones were sequenced by immunoSEQ multiplex PCR, and TCRdb holds only the in-frame ones, with some missing. This table holds a few hundred thousand clones, around 90% found once. Sequencing used PBMCs or T cells enriched from blood (not recorded which). The receptors derive from a man between 25 and 39 years old in a cohort exposed to, infected with or recovered from COVID-19 (not recorded which).

In the case of this clone: Within the sample, other DNA sequences also encode this same CDR3. The chain carries TRBV9 and TRBJ2-2; 11 positions agree with TRBD2. V lost 2 bases and J lost 6; bases outside the gene matches: 3. CDR1 and CDR2 (germline): SGDLS, YYNGEE. The CDR3 totals 15 residues. Here the CDR3 DNA reads TGTGCCAGCAGCGTTAGCGGGAGGGCCGCCGGGGAGCTGTTTTTT. Translated, it gives CASSVSGRAAGELFF.

This clone was seen a single time. The gene calls are TRBV14 and TRBJ1-4, with a weak D call TRBD1 (5 bases). CDR3 length: 15 amino acids. Deletions cut 0 bases from V and 10 bases from J, with 15 bases between. Germline lookup yields CDR1 SGHDN and CDR2 FVKESK. This CDR3 reads CASSQEKAGIGKLFF. The CDR3 DNA reads TGTGCCAGCAGCCAAGAAAAGGCAGGGATAGGAAAACTGTTTTTT.

This chain joins TRBV4-1 and TRBJ1-3, with 10 bases that match TRBD1. Trimming cost V 4 bases and J 2 bases; bases outside gene matches: 17. The CDR3 runs to 20 residues. From germline, CDR1 is MGHRA and CDR2 YSYEKL. The CDR3 region has the DNA TGCGCCAGCAGCCTAGTTATAGGGACAGGGGCTCTCGGAACTGGAAACACCATATATTTT. Encoded protein: CASSLVIGTGALGTGNTIYF.

V gene TRBV27 combines with J gene TRBJ2-7; 16 bases are shared with TRBD2. Germline CDR1 and CDR2: MNHEY and SMNVEV (reference sequence). CDR3 size: 16 residues. The V and J ends lost 5 bases and 7 bases, in that order; junction bases with no gene match: 8. CDR3 coding DNA: TGTGCCAGCAGTAATAGGCCGGGACTAGCGGGAGGGGAGCAGTACTTC. It specifies CASSNRPGLAGGEQYF.

The rearrangement links TRBV19 to TRBJ1-4, with D maybe TRBD1 (6 bases). Germline CDR1 reads LNHDA; CDR2 reads SQIVND (reference sequence). This CDR3 is built from 14 residues. The V gene lost 8 bases and the J gene lost 8 bases, with 18 bases spanning the gap. CDR3 residues: CASREQGVREKLFF. In DNA form, the CDR3 reads TGTGCCAGTCGGGAACAGGGAGTTAGGGAAAAACTGTTTTTT. Supplemented by reference TRBV19 and TRBJ1-4, the full variable domain reads DGGITQSPKYLFRKEGQNVTLSCEQNLNHDAMYWYRQDPGQGLRLIYYSQIVNDFQKGDIAEGYSVSREKKESFPLTVTSAQKNPTAFYLCASREQGVREKLFFGSGTQLSVL.

This clone was observed a single time. The chain couples TRBV10-2 to TRBJ2-7; possibly TRBD1 for D (6 bases). The CDR3 consists of 12 residues. Germline values: CDR1 WSHSY, CDR2 SAAADI. V was shortened by 5 bases and J by 4 bases, with 9 bases between the two germline ends. The CDR3 here is CASSYTGYEQYF. The CDR3 bases are TGCGCCAGCAGTTATACAGGGTACGAGCAGTACTTC.

This chain links TRBV5-1 with TRBJ2-1; 11 nucleotides align to TRBD2. The CDR3 is 15 amino acids. V lost 4 bases and J lost 5; bases outside the gene matches: 5. Per the germline V gene, CDR1 is SGHRS and CDR2 is YFSETQ. This CDR3 reads CASSPVAGGNNEQFF. The CDR3 DNA reads as TGCGCCAGCAGCCCAGTAGCGGGAGGGAACAATGAGCAGTTCTTC.

The chain has TRBV6-5 and TRBJ2-3, with 7 bases aligning to TRBD2. V trimming: 7 bases; J trimming: 6 bases; junction bases outside the gene matches: 13. CDR3 length: 15 amino acids. The V gene's germline CDR1 is MNHEY and CDR2 SVGAGI. The CDR3 is CASMVTSATRDTQYF. The CDR3 DNA reads TGTGCCAGCATGGTTACTAGCGCCACTCGGGATACGCAGTATTTT.

The chain uses TRBV5-1 and TRBJ2-3; TRBD2 aligns across 12 bases. The ends lost 2 bases at V and 4 bases at J; junction bases unmatched: 5. CDR3 length: 16 amino acids. CDR1 and CDR2 (germline): SGHRS, YFSETQ. In DNA form, the CDR3 reads TGCGCCAGCAGCTTCGCGACTAGCGGGAGCCCAGATACGCAGTATTTT. It specifies CASSFATSGSPDTQYF.

The chain combines TRBV7-2 with TRBJ2-3; 7 bases match TRBD2. Germline-derived CDR1 and CDR2 are SGHTA and FQGNSA. This CDR3 is built from 19 residues. Trimming at V came to 5 bases and at J to 2 bases, leaving 19 bases not matched to a gene. In DNA form, the CDR3 reads TGTGCCAGCAGCCCCAGCGGGATGAGGTTCTCCGCCTTCACAGATACGCAGTATTTT. Amino acids: CASSPSGMRFSAFTDTQYF.

The V gene is TRBV28, the J gene TRBJ2-3; 11 bases are shared with TRBD2. After removal of 3 bases from V and 0 bases from J, the junction contained 2 bases not matched to a gene. This CDR3 has 16 amino acids. CDR1 MDHEN and CDR2 SYDVKM come from the germline V gene. In DNA form, the CDR3 reads TGTGCCAGCAGTTTGAGGACTAGCGGGAGCACAGATACGCAGTATTTT. It encodes CASSLRTSGSTDTQYF.

The chain is built from TRBV24-1 and TRBJ2-1; TRBD1 aligns across 9 bases. Germline V gives CDR1 KGHDR, CDR2 SFDVKD. The CDR3 has 16 amino acids. V dropped 3 bases and J dropped 6; count of bases not matched to a gene: 8. The CDR3 coding sequence is TGTGCCACCAGTGATGCCGGGACAGGGAGCTTCAATGAGCAGTTCTTC. Residues: CATSDAGTGSFNEQFF.

The chain joins TRBV19 to TRBJ2-1, with TRBD2 as a possible D gene (6 bases). Germline CDR1 reads LNHDA; CDR2 reads SQIVND (reference sequence). The CDR3 extends over 17 amino acids. V was trimmed by 3 bases and J by 0 bases, leaving 15 bases between them. CDR3 nucleotides: TGTGCCAGTAGTATCTTGGCGGGGACGAGCTCCTACAATGAGCAGTTCTTC. Translated, it gives CASSILAGTSSYNEQFF. The complete variable domain, with remaining parts taken from reference TRBV19 and TRBJ2-1, reads DGGITQSPKYLFRKEGQNVTLSCEQNLNHDAMYWYRQDPGQGLRLIYYSQIVNDFQKGDIAEGYSVSREKKESFPLTVTSAQKNPTAFYLCASSILAGTSSYNEQFFGPGTRLTVL.

The chain recombines TRBV4-2 with TRBJ2-1; 8 bases agree with TRBD1. The CDR3 has 16 amino acids. J gave up 4 bases and V 1 base, and 6 bases lay outside the gene matches. From germline, CDR1 is LGHNA and CDR2 YNFKEQ. CDR3 in amino acids: CASSQGGDRFYNEQFF. The DNA of the CDR3 is TGTGCCAGCAGCCAAGGAGGGGACAGGTTTTACAATGAGCAGTTCTTC.

J is TRBJ2-2 and V is TRBV19; D possibly corresponds to TRBD1 (5 bases). V was trimmed by 5 bases and J by 6 bases, leaving 13 bases between them. From germline, CDR1 is LNHDA and CDR2 SQIVND (reference sequence). The CDR3 consists of 14 residues. CDR3 region: CASSPQRQSGELFF. For the CDR3, the DNA is TGTGCCAGTAGTCCCCAACGACAGTCCGGGGAGCTGTTTTTT.

The chain joins TRBV5-1 to TRBJ2-1, with D perhaps matching TRBD2 (5 bases). Germline CDR1 reads SGHRS; CDR2 reads YFSETQ. The length of the CDR3 is 15 residues. The V end was cut by 0 bases, the J end by 0 bases, with 7 bases between. CDR3 bases: TGCGCCAGCAGCTTGGAAGGGAGCTCCTACAATGAGCAGTTCTTC. This codes for CASSLEGSSYNEQFF.

The chain uses TRBV5-1 and TRBJ1-2; 8 nucleotides match TRBD1. This CDR3 spans 16 amino acids. Germline lookup yields CDR1 SGHRS and CDR2 YFSETQ. V was clipped by 0 bases and J by 6 bases; unmatched bases: 10. CDR3 residues: CASSLDFSTGGDGYTF. The CDR3 DNA follows: TGCGCCAGCAGCTTGGACTTTAGTACAGGGGGAGATGGCTACACCTTC.

The chain uses TRBV14 and TRBJ2-7, with TRBD2 identical over 15 bases. Germline CDR1 is SGHDN and CDR2 is FVKESK. The CDR3 contains 17 residues. J lost 4 bases, V lost 3 bases, and 7 bases had no gene match. CDR3 nucleotide sequence: TGTGCCAGCAGCCACGGACTAGCGGGAGGGCCATCGTACGAGCAGTACTTC. It yields the protein CASSHGLAGGPSYEQYF.

The V and J genes are TRBV3-1 (or the pseudogene TRBV3-2) and TRBJ1-2; 9 bases line up with TRBD1. The CDR3 is made up of 14 amino acids. CDR1 and CDR2 (germline): LGHDT, YNNKEL (reference sequence). V was clipped by 4 bases and J by 6 bases; unmatched bases: 6. CDR3 DNA sequence: TGTGCCAGCAGCCGATCCAGGACAGGGGATGGCTACACCTTC. This gives the protein CASSRSRTGDGYTF.

The chain couples TRBV2 to TRBJ1-5; tentative D call: TRBD1 (5 bases). The V end lost 6 bases, the J end lost 4 bases, and 13 bases lay between the germline ends. CDR3 size: 14 residues. CDR1 is SNHLY and CDR2 is FYNNEI in the germline V gene. CDR3 in amino acids: CASRYGEGNQPQHF. As DNA, the CDR3 is TGTGCCAGCAGGTACGGGGAGGGGAATCAGCCCCAGCATTTT.

The rearrangement links TRBV19 to TRBJ2-7; tentative D call: TRBD2 (6 bases). The V and J ends lost 4 bases and 2 bases respectively, with 12 bases between them. This CDR3 region has 14 residues. Germline V gene sequence: CDR1 LNHDA, CDR2 SQIVND (reference sequence). The DNA of the CDR3 is TGTGCCAGTAGTACGGGACTTTCAACCTACGAGCAGTACTTC. This sequence encodes CASSTGLSTYEQYF.

V is TRBV19 and J is TRBJ1-3; D remains unclear. V was cut by 3 bases and J by 0 bases, with 6 bases left in between. This CDR3 spans 14 amino acids. Germline CDR1 and CDR2: LNHDA and SQIVND (reference sequence). CDR3 DNA sequence: TGTGCCAGTAGTATCGAGGGCTCTGGAAACACCATATATTTT. As protein: CASSIEGSGNTIYF.

The chain has TRBV5-1 and TRBJ2-7, with TRBD2 as a possible D gene (5 bases). Germline V gene sequence: CDR1 SGHRS, CDR2 YFSETQ. V lost 0 bases, J lost 2 bases, and 12 bases lay in between. The CDR3 totals 15 residues. CDR3 sequence: CASSLGSSIPYEQYF. CDR3 DNA: TGCGCCAGCAGCTTGGGGTCTAGCATCCCCTACGAGCAGTACTTC.

This sequence joins TRBV5-1 and TRBJ1-5; tentative D call: TRBD1 (6 bases). This CDR3 is built from 14 residues. Germline CDR1 SGHRS, CDR2 YFSETQ. The V gene lost 2 bases and the J gene lost 8 bases, with 14 bases spanning the gap. Here the CDR3 DNA reads TGCGCCAGCAGCTTAACAGGGTCCGGGGAGCCCCAGCATTTT. Its protein product is CASSLTGSGEPQHF.

The gene calls are TRBV27 and TRBJ2-7; the match to TRBD1 covers 8 bases. CDR3 length: 13 residues. CDR1 and CDR2 from the germline V gene are MNHEY and SMNVEV (reference sequence). V lost 7 bases, J lost 6 bases, and 8 bases stayed unmatched. This CDR3 reads CASKDRVTSEQYF. The CDR3 bases are TGTGCCAGCAAGGACAGGGTAACGAGCGAGCAGTACTTC.